Below are 11 T cell receptor beta chains sequenced from a single sample in a study of T cells in Graves' hyperthyroidism and ophthalmopathy. RNA transcripts yielded amplified TCR beta CDR3 regions. The TCR CDR3 first-round RT-PCR relied on the HTBI primer set. In TCRdb, the multiplex PCR reads were re-called with MiXCR into one record per CDR3 protein. The data show hundreds of thousands of distinct CDR3 sequences, around 25% seen once. Sample: blood. The receptors derive from a woman in her forties with Graves' ophthalmopathy.

Many counts were recorded for this clonotype. The chain carries TRBV6-1 and TRBJ1-2; a possible D gene is TRBD1 (6 bases). Deletions cut 4 bases from V and 8 bases from J, with 20 bases between. Germline V gene lookup returns CDR1 MNHNS and CDR2 SASEGT. This CDR3 is 15 amino acids long. CDR3 sequence reads: CASSAPSTGGGGYTF. The CDR3 DNA sequence: TGTGCCAGCAGTGCCCCCTCGACAGGTGGGGGCGGCTACACCTTC.

This clonotype was observed many times. The rearrangement links TRBV29-1 to TRBJ1-1; TRBD1 is a possible D gene (6 bases). V lost 7 bases, J lost 6 bases, and 21 bases lay in between. Germline V gene lookup returns CDR1 SQVTM and CDR2 ANQGSEA. The CDR3 extends over 14 amino acids. Here the CDR3 DNA reads TGCAGCGCCCACAGGGAGGCGGGGGGATCTGAAGCTTTCTTT. Translated: CSAHREAGGSEAFF.

This clonotype was observed many times. This chain uses TRBV12-3 or TRBV12-4 with TRBJ1-5; D ambiguous. Trimming stripped 3 bases from V and 5 bases from J, with 11 bases between. The length of the CDR3 is 14 residues. The CDR3 is CASSFEGIDQPQHF. CDR3 DNA sequence: TGTGCCAGCAGTTTCGAGGGAATAGATCAGCCCCAGCATTTT.

This clonotype was seen at least ten times. This sequence joins TRBV3-1 and TRBJ1-6, with D unresolved. This CDR3 region has 15 residues. The germline V and J ends were trimmed by 3 bases and 6 bases, with 12 bases remaining between them. Per germline, CDR1 LGHDT and CDR2 YNNKEL (reference sequence). CDR3: CASSQITEINSPLHF. CDR3 coding DNA: TGTGCCAGCAGCCAGATAACAGAGATTAATTCACCCCTCCACTTT.

As regards this clonotype: This sequence may be a read error, since a much larger clone differs from it by one base. The CDR3 here is CASSMGTIGSREQYF. As DNA, the CDR3 is TGTGCCAGTAGTATGGGGACTATCGGGAGTCGTGAGCAGTACTTC. The chain combines TRBV19 with TRBJ2-7; 7 bases are shared with TRBD2. Per the germline V gene, CDR1 is LNHDA and CDR2 is SQIVND (reference sequence). This CDR3 is built from 15 residues. The trim removed 3 bases at V and 7 bases at J, leaving 12 bases unmatched.

This clonotype was seen repeatedly, ten times or more. This chain links TRBV9 with TRBJ2-2; D perhaps matches TRBD1 (5 bases). The ends were cut back, 4 bases at V and 5 bases at J, with 12 bases in the middle. The V gene's germline CDR1 is SGDLS and CDR2 YYNGEE. CDR3 length equals 14 residues. CDR3 in amino acids: CASSFFRDTGELFF. CDR3 nucleotides: TGTGCCAGCAGCTTCTTCAGGGATACCGGGGAGCTGTTTTTT.

This clonotype was detected many times. The chain joins TRBV11-2 to TRBJ2-2, with 14 positions matching TRBD2. V gave up 5 bases and J gave up 4 bases; unmatched junction bases: 12. CDR3 length: 19 amino acids. CDR1 is SGHAT and CDR2 is FQNNGV in the germline V gene. The CDR3 spells CASSPPPGLAGEGTGELFF. As DNA, the CDR3 is TGTGCCAGCAGCCCACCTCCGGGACTAGCGGGAGAGGGCACCGGGGAGCTGTTTTTT. The full variable domain, its missing parts supplied by reference TRBV11-2 and TRBJ2-2, is EAGVAQSPRYKIIEKRQSVAFWCNPISGHATLYWYQQILGQGPKLLIQFQNNGVVDDSQLPKDRFSAERLKGVDSTLKIQPAKLEDSAVYLCASSPPPGLAGEGTGELFFGEGSRLTVL.

This clonotype was observed a single time. The chain carries TRBV29-1 and TRBJ1-2, with 7 bases fitting TRBD1. The CDR3 totals 14 residues. The V gene end was trimmed by 4 bases and the J gene end by 0 bases; junction bases not matched to a gene: 5. The germline CDR1 and CDR2 sequences are SQVTM and ANQGSEA. As DNA, the CDR3 is TGCAGCGTTGCCTCGGACAGGTCTAACTATGGCTACACCTTC. It is translated as CSVASDRSNYGYTF. Based on the CDR3 plus reference TRBV29-1 and TRBJ1-2, the full variable domain is SAVISQKPSRDICQRGTSLTIQCQVDSQVTMMFWYRQQPGQSLTLIATANQGSEATYESGFVIDKFPISRPNLTFSTLTVSNMSPEDSSIYLCSVASDRSNYGYTFGSGTRLTVV.

This clonotype occurred many times. V usage is TRBV19 and J usage is TRBJ2-7, with 7 positions matching TRBD2. This CDR3 contains 13 residues. CDR1 and CDR2 from the germline V gene are LNHDA and SQIVND (reference sequence). V gave up 5 bases and J gave up 7 bases; unmatched junction bases: 8. CDR3 sequence: CASSPSGGREQYF. CDR3 sequence (DNA): TGTGCCAGTAGTCCCTCGGGAGGTCGTGAGCAGTACTTC.

This clonotype was observed at least ten times. The chain carries TRBV6-1 and TRBJ1-6; TRBD1 matches 8 bases. The CDR3 totals 17 residues. The V gene's germline CDR1 is MNHNS and CDR2 SASEGT. With V trimmed by 4 bases and J by 6 bases, 11 bases remained unmatched. The CDR3, as DNA: TGTGCCAGCAGTGGTCAGACCGGGACAGGTCTTAATTCACCCCTCCACTTT. Protein: CASSGQTGTGLNSPLHF.

The genes are TRBV7-8 and TRBJ2-5; D remains unclear. Germline V gene lookup returns CDR1 SGHVS and CDR2 FQNEAQ. This CDR3 has 14 residues. V was clipped by 1 base and J by 1 base, with 7 bases between them. The CDR3 here is CASSLGYAQETQYF. In DNA form, the CDR3 reads TGTGCCAGCAGCTTAGGCTATGCCCAAGAGACCCAGTACTTC.